The 2 T cell receptor beta chains given below trace back to one sample, sequenced in a study of long-term antiretroviral therapy in people with HIV (dated by TCRdb to the early 2020s). The immunoSEQ hsTCRB v3.0 assay was used at survey level resolution to sequence the TRB variable region. The table was pulled from immuneACCESS by TCRdb, which kept in-frame rearrangements only. Such tables lose some clones; where checked, under half of the loss comes from unresolved V genes, and the rest has no known cause. A total of 20,000 to 25,000 clones appear in this sample, 81% of them only once. More than 10% of the sample is held by the ten biggest clonotypes. Specimen: unsorted PBMCs, collected 0.1 years before starting antiretroviral therapy. The origin of the receptors is a man in his forties or fifties with HIV.

V gene TRBV6-6 combines with J gene TRBJ2-1; D gene uncertain. The CDR3 has 13 amino acids. V lost 4 bases to trimming and J lost 4 bases, with 8 bases between them. The germline CDR1 and CDR2 sequences are MNHNY and SVGAGI (reference sequence). The CDR3 DNA sequence: TGTGCCAGCAGTTTAGATAAGTACAATGAGCAGTTCTTC. It translates to CASSLDKYNEQFF.

The V and J genes are TRBV14 and TRBJ2-1; 14 nucleotides line up with TRBD2. Germline CDR1 SGHDN, CDR2 FVKESK. The length of the CDR3 is 16 residues. The J segment lost 2 bases and the V segment lost 6 bases, leaving 3 bases of the junction unmatched. CDR3 residues: CASRRLAGGPYNEQFF. The CDR3 bases are TGTGCCAGCAGACGACTAGCGGGGGGGCCCTACAATGAGCAGTTCTTC.